The 9 T cell receptor beta chains in this list originate from one sample, sequenced in a study of blood T cell repertoires in COVID-19. The method was immunoSEQ multiplex PCR; TCRdb's version includes in-frame clones alone and lacks a portion of them. The sample lists approximately 99,000 clones, roughly 88% occurring once. Sequenced material: peripheral blood. These receptors all come from a human donor in a cohort sampled during active COVID-19.

The gene calls are TRBV11-3 and TRBJ2-1, with D uncertain. Looked up from germline, CDR1 is SGHNT and CDR2 is YENEEA. The ends were cut back, 3 bases at V and 10 bases at J, with 13 bases in the middle. The length of the CDR3 is 13 residues. The CDR3 protein is CASSFGTEQEQFF. DNA for the CDR3: TGTGCCAGCAGCTTTGGAACAGAACAAGAGCAGTTCTTC.

This clone was seen just once. The rearrangement links TRBV19 to TRBJ1-4, with D tentatively TRBD1 (5 bases). CDR1 and CDR2 (germline): LNHDA, SQIVND (reference sequence). V shed 10 bases and J shed 7 bases, with 16 bases lying between them. The CDR3 covers 13 residues. The CDR3 region is CATEAGRSEKLFF. CDR3 coding DNA: TGTGCCACCGAAGCAGGGCGCAGTGAAAAACTGTTTTTT.

The gene calls are TRBV30 and TRBJ2-3; D unresolved. V lost 1 base, J lost 6 bases, and 8 bases lay in between. Germline loops: CDR1 GTSNPN, CDR2 SVGIG (reference sequence). The CDR3 totals 12 residues. The CDR3 DNA follows: TGTGCCTGGAGTGCGACTGCGGATACGCAGTATTTT. As protein: CAWSATADTQYF.

The chain joins TRBV1 to TRBJ2-7; the table's D gene call, TRBD2, was not cross checked with the DNA. TRBV1 is described as a pseudogene. This CDR3 has 13 residues. The CDR3 DNA is TGCACCAGCAGGAGCGGGCCCTCTCGTGAGCAGTACTTC. Amino acid sequence: CTSRSGPSREQYF.

CDR3 nucleotide sequence: TGTGCCAGCAGTTTACAGGGGGCGGGAGATACGCAGTATTTT. Translated, it gives CASSLQGAGDTQYF. The chain links TRBV6-5 to TRBJ2-3; 9 bases are a match to TRBD1. The CDR3 is made up of 14 amino acids. Trimming took 4 bases from V and 5 from J; bases not matched to a gene: 4. Per the germline V gene, CDR1 is MNHEY and CDR2 is SVGAGI.

The gene calls are TRBV7-9 and TRBJ1-4; the D gene is possibly TRBD1 (5 bases). The germline gives CDR1 SEHNR, CDR2 FQNEAQ (reference sequence). This CDR3 has 13 residues. The V and J ends lost 5 bases and 6 bases respectively, with 10 bases between them. CDR3 in amino acids: CASSAPGDEKLFF. CDR3 bases: TGTGCCAGCAGCGCCCCGGGGGATGAAAAACTGTTTTTT.

The chain employs TRBV9 and TRBJ1-2; a possible D gene is TRBD1 (6 bases). The germline V gene encodes CDR1 SGDLS and CDR2 YYNGEE. The CDR3 sequence is 16 residues long. With 3 bases removed from V and 6 bases from J, the gap between germline ends came to 21 bases. Written as DNA, the CDR3 is TGTGCCAGCAGCGGGATCCGGGACAATTCCTTCCATGGCTACACCTTC. Its translation is CASSGIRDNSFHGYTF.

V usage is TRBV2 and J usage is TRBJ1-5; 8 nucleotides match TRBD1. V trimming: 3 bases; J trimming: 2 bases; junction bases outside the gene matches: 6. Germline CDR1 reads SNHLY; CDR2 reads FYNNEI. The CDR3 loop spans 16 amino acids. This chain's CDR3 is CASSEQGAGGNQPQHF. Here the CDR3 DNA reads TGTGCCAGCAGTGAGCAGGGGGCGGGGGGCAATCAGCCCCAGCATTTT.

CDR3 DNA sequence: TGCAGCGTAGTAAGTGGATTGGGCATGCCGGATACAGATACGCAGTATTTT. Amino acid sequence: CSVVSGLGMPDTDTQYF. V gene TRBV29-1 combines with J gene TRBJ2-3, with D hard to call. Trimming removed 6 bases at V and 3 bases at J, with 25 bases between. Germline V gene sequence: CDR1 SQVTM, CDR2 ANQGSEA. The CDR3 loop spans 17 amino acids.